The subject of this entry is one TCR beta chain. Between the trimmed V and J ends, which lost 0 bases and 3 bases, there was a span of 9 bases. The CDR3 sequence is 15 residues long. Germline V lookup: CDR1 ENHRY, CDR2 SYGVKD. The entry originates in a study of blood T cell repertoires in COVID-19. In the authors' workflow: Amplifying reference gene primers gave estimates of nucleated cell counts. This table comes from immunoSEQ multiplex PCR, and its TCRdb copy is limited to in-frame clones, with some not included. V and J calls and clone size come straight from that table; D and trimming were deduced from the DNA. The profile covers about 75,000 clones, with around 90% appearing a single time and about 7.1% taken by the ten largest.

The source of this sequence is a human donor in a cohort sampled during active COVID-19. This chain joins TRBV10-3 and TRBJ1-3; no clear D gene. The sample consisted of peripheral blood. CDR3: CAISESVQNGNTIYF. The CDR3 DNA is TGTGCCATCAGTGAGTCTGTCCAGAATGGAAACACCATATATTTT.